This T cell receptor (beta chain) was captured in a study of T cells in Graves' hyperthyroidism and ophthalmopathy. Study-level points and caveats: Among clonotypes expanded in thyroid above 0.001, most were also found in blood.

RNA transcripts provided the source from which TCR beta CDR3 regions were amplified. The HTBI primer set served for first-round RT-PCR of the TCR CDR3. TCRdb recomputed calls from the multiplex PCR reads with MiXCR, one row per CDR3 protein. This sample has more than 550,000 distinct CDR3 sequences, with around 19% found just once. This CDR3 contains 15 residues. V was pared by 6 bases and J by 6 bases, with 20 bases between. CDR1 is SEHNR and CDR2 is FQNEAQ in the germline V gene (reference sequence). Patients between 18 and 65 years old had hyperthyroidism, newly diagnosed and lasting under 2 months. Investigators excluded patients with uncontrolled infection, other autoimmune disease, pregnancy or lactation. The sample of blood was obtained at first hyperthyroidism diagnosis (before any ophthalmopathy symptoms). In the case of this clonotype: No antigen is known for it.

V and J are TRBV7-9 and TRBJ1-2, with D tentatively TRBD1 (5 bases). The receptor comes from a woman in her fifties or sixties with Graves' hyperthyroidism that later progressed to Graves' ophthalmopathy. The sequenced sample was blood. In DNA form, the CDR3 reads TGTGCCAGCAGGCCAAGACTGATCATGGGGGATGGCTACACCTTC. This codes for CASRPRLIMGDGYTF.